The clone carrying this T cell receptor beta chain was seen repeatedly, ten times or more. TCRdb redid the calling of the 5' RACE reads with MiXCR, one entry per CDR3 protein. This table holds about 300,000 distinct CDR3 sequences, more than 9% found once. These data come from a study of CD8 T cells in ankylosing spondylitis. The CDR3 contains 14 residues. Deletions cut 3 bases from V and 6 bases from J, with 12 bases between. This TCR derives from a female donor with ankylosing spondylitis or in good health (not recorded which). Sequencing was done on a sample of blood, either unsorted or a sorted T cell fraction (not recorded which). The chain joins TRBV12-3 or TRBV12-4 to TRBJ2-1; the D is unclear. The CDR3 protein is CASSLAAGINEQFF. CDR3 in DNA: TGTGCCAGCAGTTTGGCCGCCGGTATCAATGAGCAGTTCTTC.